This record covers a single TCR beta chain. The antigen remains unidentified. The length of the CDR3 is 13 residues. V gave up 4 bases and J gave up 1 base, with 6 bases separating them. CDR1 MNHEY and CDR2 SMNVEV come from the germline V gene (reference sequence). This record comes from a study of stem cell transplantation in POMP-related autoinflammatory disease. Study-level results: In PRAID patients, the number of distinct TRB V-J gene pairings was restricted.

Libraries were prepared by immunoSEQ multiplex PCR; TCRdb keeps only in-frame clonotypes and omits some of them. Here the sample spans more than 20,000 clones, approximately 78% being singletons. The material sequenced was CD4+ T cells from PBMCs, taken before stem cell transplantation. This chain connects TRBV27 to TRBJ2-3; maybe TRBD2 (6 bases). The sequence came from a human donor with POMP-related autoinflammation and immune dysregulation (PRAID). The CDR3 reads CASSWGGTDTQYF. The DNA for the CDR3 is TGTGCCAGCAGTTGGGGGGGCACAGATACGCAGTATTTT.